This T cell receptor (beta chain) emerged from a study of shared clonotypes between healthy human individuals. Study-wide context: In total, the donors were two women and three men aged 18 to 49. CD4 naive and CD4 memory each took three plates per donor, while CD8 naive took two and CD8 memory one. Points from the study as a whole: Naive subsets generally had larger estimated richness than memory subsets.

Every immunoSEQ plate was one replicate of a subset's evenly spread DNA. The method was immunoSEQ multiplex PCR; TCRdb's version includes in-frame clones alone and lacks a portion of them. The table has about 2.5 million clones, 85% to 95% seen once. Germline CDR1 and CDR2: MNHEY and SMNVEV (reference sequence). V was trimmed by 5 bases and J by 3 bases, leaving 16 bases between them. This CDR3 contains 15 residues. A note on this clone: As yet, its antigen is unknown.

The receptor's source is a man younger than 35 in good health. Some clones in this sample may be carry-over from other donors' samples. Sequences were obtained from naive CD4+ T cells from PBMCs. Subset reported: CD45RA+ positively selected. The chain carries TRBV27 and TRBJ1-2; D may be TRBD1 (6 bases). CDR3 sequence reads: CASSQLRGRDYGYTF. The CDR3 DNA reads as TGTGCCAGCAGTCAGCTCCGGGGGCGGGACTATGGCTACACCTTC.